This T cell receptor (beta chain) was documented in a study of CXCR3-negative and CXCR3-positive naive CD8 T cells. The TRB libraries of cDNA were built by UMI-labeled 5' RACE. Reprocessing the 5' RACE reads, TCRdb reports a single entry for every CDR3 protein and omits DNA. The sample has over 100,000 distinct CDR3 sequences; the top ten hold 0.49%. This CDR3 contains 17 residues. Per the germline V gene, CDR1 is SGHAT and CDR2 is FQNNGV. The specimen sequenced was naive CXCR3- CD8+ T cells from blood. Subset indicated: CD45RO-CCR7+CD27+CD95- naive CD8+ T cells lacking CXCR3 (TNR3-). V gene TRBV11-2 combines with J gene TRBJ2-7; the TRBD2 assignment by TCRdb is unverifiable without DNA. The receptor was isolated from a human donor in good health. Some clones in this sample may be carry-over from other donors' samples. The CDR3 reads CASSLARSGLAAREQYF.